This TCR beta chain was captured by sequencing in a study of Ad26.COV2.S vaccination and SARS-CoV-2 variants (dated by TCRdb to 2020 to 2022). With respect to the entire study: Donors in the vaccine arm were drawn from COV1001, a multicentre, randomized, double-blind, placebo-controlled phase I-IIa trial testing Ad26.COV2.S in healthy adults. TCRbeta repertoire sequencing was used to assess the specificity and breadth of SARS-CoV-2-reactive T cell receptors after Ad26.COV2.S vaccination. A total of approximately 32 samples were included in the TCR-sequenced set, comprising around 19 Ad26.COV2.S vaccine recipients, 5 placebo recipients and 8 SARS-CoV-2 convalescent individuals. Participants in the trial were split at random into five groups of five each, receiving low-dose or high-dose Ad26.COV2.S once or twice, or else placebo on both occasions. Ad26.COV2.S was administered intramuscularly at 5 x 10^10 or 1 x 10^11 viral particles, either as a single shot or as two shots given 56 days apart. Investigators did not know the trial group allocation while performing experiments and assessing outcomes. Study-level results and caveats: Non-spike TCR breadth was comparable between vaccine and placebo recipients, consistent with the vaccine containing only spike. After vaccination, substantial breadth of spike-specific CD8+ and CD4+ T cell responses was reported. It was noted by the authors that total T cell responses may have been underestimated by the TCR breadth and depth analyses. Compared with placebo recipients, Ad26.COV2.S recipients showed higher spike-specific TCR breadth (P = 0.0014). Comparing responses between vaccine doses or regimens was not something the study was powered to do.

The immunoSEQ Assay was the method used to sequence TCRbeta CDR3 regions. After extraction, genomic DNA underwent amplification by bias-controlled multiplex PCR, followed by high-throughput sequencing. The authors' pipeline ran thus. To quantify the absolute abundance of every unique TCRbeta CDR3 region, sequences were collapsed and filtered. T cell fraction was estimated by normalizing TCRbeta template counts to usable DNA, with usable DNA measured through amplification of reference genes found in all nucleated cells. Repertoire TCRs were annotated as SARS-CoV-2-specific by exact matching of V gene, CDR3 amino acid sequence and J gene to a known reactive TCR set. The reference SARS-CoV-2 TCR set was obtained from MIRA and was filtered for enrichment in COVID-19-positive ImmuneCODE repertoires, whereby public or cross-reactive TCRs were removed. Drawing on the MIRA antigens, annotated TCRs were analysed further at the level of specific ORF or position within ORF. Breadth was defined as annotated unique rearrangements over total unique productive rearrangements; depth was the summed frequency of those rearrangements. Group comparisons of TCR breadth used two-sided Wilcoxon rank-sum tests. TCRdb holds this immuneACCESS table with in-frame rearrangements only. Some clones are missing; in checked studies, unresolved V genes explain under half, and the rest has no known cause. For V, J and clone size, that table is used; D and trimming come from the DNA. This sample has hundreds of thousands of clones in its table, and 70% to 90% of those were observed once. Approximately 1.5% of the sample is taken by the ten largest.

According to the study, the label for this sample's treatment or condition signals: approximately 18 received Ad26.COV2.S at low or high dose, single or two shots; about 5 received placebo; per-sample allocation not given. Repertoires of vaccine and placebo recipients were sequenced from samples taken on day 63 after the first injection. In Cohort 1b, roughly 25 adults aged 18-55 years were enrolled at a single site in Boston, USA, between 29 July and 7 August 2020. As a vaccine, Ad26.COV2.S was a replication-incompetent adenovirus type 26 vector that expressed a prefusion-stabilized SARS-CoV-2 spike protein derived from the original Wuhan strain. Based on the germline V gene (reference sequence), the CDR1 and CDR2 sequences are LNHNV and YYDKDF. The CDR3 runs 15 amino acids, cysteine and phenylalanine included. The only DNA kept is the CDR3, 45 bases in frame from the first base. V is clipped by 0 bases and J by 7 bases, and the sequence between their germline boundaries is 13 bases long.

This clone was found once. The antigen it recognizes is unknown. No base quality values were provided; no much bigger clone lies one nucleotide off. This sequence uses TRBV15 and TRBJ1-5; TRBD1 is a weak D gene call, 6 bases matching. Specimen: peripheral blood, collected in a trial of Ad26.COV2.S vaccine versus placebo. The receptor was isolated from a person aged 18-65 years who received the Ad26.COV2.S COVID-19 vaccine or a placebo. The CDR3 amino acid sequence is: CATSRDQGIGQPQHF. The nucleotide sequence is TGTGCCACCAGCAGAGACCAGGGGATAGGGCAGCCCCAGCATTTT.